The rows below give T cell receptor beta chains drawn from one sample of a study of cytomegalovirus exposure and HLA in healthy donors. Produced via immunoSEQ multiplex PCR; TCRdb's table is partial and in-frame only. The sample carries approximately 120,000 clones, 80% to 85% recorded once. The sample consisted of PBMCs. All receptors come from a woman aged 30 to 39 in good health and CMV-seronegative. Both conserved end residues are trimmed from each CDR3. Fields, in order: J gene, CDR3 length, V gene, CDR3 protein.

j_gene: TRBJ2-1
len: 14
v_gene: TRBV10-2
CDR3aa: ASRTIAASSYNEQF

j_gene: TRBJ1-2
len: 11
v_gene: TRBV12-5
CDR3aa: ASGDRTLNGYT

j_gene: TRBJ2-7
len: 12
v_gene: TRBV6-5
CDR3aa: ASSYSSELHEQY

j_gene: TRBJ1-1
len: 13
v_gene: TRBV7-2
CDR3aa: ASSPKQLMNTEAF

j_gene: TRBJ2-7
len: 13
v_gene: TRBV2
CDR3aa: ASSEEAVPGYEQY

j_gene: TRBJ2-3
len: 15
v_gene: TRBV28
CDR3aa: ASSVPQGISSTDTQY

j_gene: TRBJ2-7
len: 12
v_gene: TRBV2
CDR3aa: ASSRLAGVSEQY

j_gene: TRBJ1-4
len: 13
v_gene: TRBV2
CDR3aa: ASTQAGVPNEKLF

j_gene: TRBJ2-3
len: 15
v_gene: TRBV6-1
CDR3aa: ASSGIGTGTDTDTQY

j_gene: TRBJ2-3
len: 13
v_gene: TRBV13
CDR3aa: ASSFRFDPRDTQY

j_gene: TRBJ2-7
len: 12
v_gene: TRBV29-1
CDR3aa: SVTRQGAAYEQY

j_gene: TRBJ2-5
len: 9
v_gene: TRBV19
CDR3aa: ASSISETQY

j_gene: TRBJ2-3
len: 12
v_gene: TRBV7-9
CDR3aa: ASSSAAGADTQY

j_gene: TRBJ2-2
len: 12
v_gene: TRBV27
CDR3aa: ASRSSGSGGELF

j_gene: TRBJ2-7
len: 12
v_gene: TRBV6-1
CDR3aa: ASSILRAGYEQY

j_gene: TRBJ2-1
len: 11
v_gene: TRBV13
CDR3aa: ASAGNGYNEQF

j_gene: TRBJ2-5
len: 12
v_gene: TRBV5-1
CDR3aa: ASSPGDRGETQY

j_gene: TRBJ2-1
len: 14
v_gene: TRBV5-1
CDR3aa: ASTGREASSYNEQF

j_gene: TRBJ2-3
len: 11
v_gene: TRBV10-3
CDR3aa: AGPLAGADTQY